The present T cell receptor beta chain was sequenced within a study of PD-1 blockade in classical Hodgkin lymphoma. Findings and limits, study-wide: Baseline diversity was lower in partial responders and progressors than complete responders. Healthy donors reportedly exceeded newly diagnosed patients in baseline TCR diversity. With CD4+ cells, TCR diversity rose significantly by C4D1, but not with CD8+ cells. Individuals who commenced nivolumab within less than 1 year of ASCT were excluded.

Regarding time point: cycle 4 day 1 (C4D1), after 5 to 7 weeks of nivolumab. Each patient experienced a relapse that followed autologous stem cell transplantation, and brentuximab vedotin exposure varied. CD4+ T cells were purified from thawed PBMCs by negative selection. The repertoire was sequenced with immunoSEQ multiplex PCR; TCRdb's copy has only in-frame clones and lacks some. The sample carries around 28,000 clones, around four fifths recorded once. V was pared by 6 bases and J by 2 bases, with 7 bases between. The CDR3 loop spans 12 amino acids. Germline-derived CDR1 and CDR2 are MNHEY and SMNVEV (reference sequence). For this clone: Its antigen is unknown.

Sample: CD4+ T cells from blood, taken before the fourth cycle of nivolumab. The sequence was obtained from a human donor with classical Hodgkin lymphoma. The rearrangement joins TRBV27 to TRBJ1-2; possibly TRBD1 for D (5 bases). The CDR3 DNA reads TGTGCCAGCAGGACAGAGAACTATGGCTACACCTTC. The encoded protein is CASRTENYGYTF.